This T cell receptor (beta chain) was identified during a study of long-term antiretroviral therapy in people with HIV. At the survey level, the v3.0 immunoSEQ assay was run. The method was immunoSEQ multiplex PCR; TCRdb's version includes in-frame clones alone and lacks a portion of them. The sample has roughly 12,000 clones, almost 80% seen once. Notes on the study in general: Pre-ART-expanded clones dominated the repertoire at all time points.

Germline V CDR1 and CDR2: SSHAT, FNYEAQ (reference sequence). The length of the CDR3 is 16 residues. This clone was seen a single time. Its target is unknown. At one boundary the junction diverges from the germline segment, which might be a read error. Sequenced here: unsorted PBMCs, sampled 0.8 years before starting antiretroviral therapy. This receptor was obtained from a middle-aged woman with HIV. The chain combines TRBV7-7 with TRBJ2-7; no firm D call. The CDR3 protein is CASSLGDPASSYEQYF. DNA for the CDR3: TGTGCTAGCAGCTTAGGAGACCCCGCGTCCTCCTACGAGCAGTACTTC.